This T cell receptor (beta chain) was captured in a study of cytomegalovirus exposure and HLA in healthy donors. Primers: 60 Vbeta forward and 13 Jbeta reverse. Measured with immunoSEQ multiplex PCR; TCRdb has only the in-frame clones, and not every one. The sample yields 130,000 or so clones, roughly three quarters seen once. With 2 bases clipped from V and 8 bases from J, the junction kept 3 bases outside the gene matches. Germline CDR1 ENHRY, CDR2 SYGVKD. The CDR3 consists of 14 residues. Sequenced input: PBMCs. This clonotype originated in a woman aged 55-70 years in good health and CMV-seronegative. V and J are TRBV10-3 and TRBJ1-2; 12 bases map to TRBD1. CDR3 protein: CAISETGTGGGYTF. The CDR3 nucleotides are TGTGCCATCAGTGAGACCGGGACAGGGGGCGGCTACACCTTC.